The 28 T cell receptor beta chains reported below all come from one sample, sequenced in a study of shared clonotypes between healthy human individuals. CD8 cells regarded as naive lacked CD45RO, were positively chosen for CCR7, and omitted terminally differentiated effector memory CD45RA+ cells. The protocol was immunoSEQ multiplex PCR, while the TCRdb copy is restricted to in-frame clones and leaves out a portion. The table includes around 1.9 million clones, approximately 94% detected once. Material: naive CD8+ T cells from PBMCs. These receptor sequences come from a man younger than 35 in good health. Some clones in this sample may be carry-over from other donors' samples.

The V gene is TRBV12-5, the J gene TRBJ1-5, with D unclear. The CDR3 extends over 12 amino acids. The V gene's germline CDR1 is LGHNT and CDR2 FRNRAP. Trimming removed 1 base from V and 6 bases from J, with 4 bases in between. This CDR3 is CASGLGRQPQHF. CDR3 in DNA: TGTGCTAGTGGTTTGGGGCGTCAGCCCCAGCATTTT. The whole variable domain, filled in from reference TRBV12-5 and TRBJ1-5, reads DARVTQTPRHKVTEMGQEVTMRCQPILGHNTVFWYRQTMMQGLELLAYFRNRAPLDDSGMPKDRFSAEMPDATLATLKIQPSEPRDSAVYFCASGLGRQPQHFGDGTRLSIL.

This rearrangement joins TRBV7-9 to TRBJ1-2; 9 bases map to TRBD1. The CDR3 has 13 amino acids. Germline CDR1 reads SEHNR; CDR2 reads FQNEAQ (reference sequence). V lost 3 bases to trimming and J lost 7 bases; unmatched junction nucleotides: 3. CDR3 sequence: CASSFDRGGGYTF. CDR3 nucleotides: TGTGCCAGCAGCTTCGACAGGGGGGGTGGCTACACCTTC.

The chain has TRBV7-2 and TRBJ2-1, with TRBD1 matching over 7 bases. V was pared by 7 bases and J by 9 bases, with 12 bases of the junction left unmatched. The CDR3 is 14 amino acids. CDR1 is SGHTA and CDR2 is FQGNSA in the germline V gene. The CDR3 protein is CASTPLGPGGEQFF. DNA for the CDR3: TGTGCCAGCACCCCATTGGGCCCAGGGGGTGAGCAGTTCTTC. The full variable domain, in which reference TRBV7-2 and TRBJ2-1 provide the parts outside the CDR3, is GAGVSQSPSNKVTEKGKDVELRCDPISGHTALYWYRQSLGQGLEFLIYFQGNSAPDKSGLPSDRFSAERTGGSVSTLTIQRTQQEDSAVYLCASTPLGPGGEQFFGPGTRLTVL.

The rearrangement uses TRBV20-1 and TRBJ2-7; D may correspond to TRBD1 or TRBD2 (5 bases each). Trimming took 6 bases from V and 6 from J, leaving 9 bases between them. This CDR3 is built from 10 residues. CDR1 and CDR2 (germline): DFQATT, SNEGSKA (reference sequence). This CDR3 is CSASGREQYF. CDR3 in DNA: TGCAGTGCATCGGGGCGCGAGCAGTACTTC.

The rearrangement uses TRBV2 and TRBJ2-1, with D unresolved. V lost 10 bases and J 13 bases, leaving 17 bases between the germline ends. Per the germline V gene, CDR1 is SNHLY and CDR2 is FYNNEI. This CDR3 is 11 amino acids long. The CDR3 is CATLGGPTQFF. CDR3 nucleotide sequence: TGTGCCACCTTAGGTGGACCAACTCAGTTCTTC.

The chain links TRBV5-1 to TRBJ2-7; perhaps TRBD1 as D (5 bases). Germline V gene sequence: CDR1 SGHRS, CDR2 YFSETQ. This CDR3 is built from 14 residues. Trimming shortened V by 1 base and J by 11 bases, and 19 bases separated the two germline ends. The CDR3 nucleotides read TGCGCCAGCAGCTTGAGGGCAGGGTGGGATGAGAAGTACTTC. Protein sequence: CASSLRAGWDEKYF.

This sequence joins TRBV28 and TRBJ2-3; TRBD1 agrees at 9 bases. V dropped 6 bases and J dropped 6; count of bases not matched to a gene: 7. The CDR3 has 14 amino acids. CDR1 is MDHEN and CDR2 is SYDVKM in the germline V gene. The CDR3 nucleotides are TGTGCCAGCAGGGAACAGGGGGCTTTGGATACGCAGTATTTT. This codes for CASREQGALDTQYF.

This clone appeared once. The DNA of the CDR3 is TGCGCCAGCAGCTTGGAAGACGGGGAAGGCGAGCAGTACTTC. This sequence encodes CASSLEDGEGEQYF. This sequence joins TRBV5-1 and TRBJ2-7; maybe TRBD2 (5 bases). CDR3 length: 14 residues. Between the trimmed V and J ends, which lost 0 bases and 6 bases, there was a span of 13 bases. Germline V gene lookup returns CDR1 SGHRS and CDR2 YFSETQ.

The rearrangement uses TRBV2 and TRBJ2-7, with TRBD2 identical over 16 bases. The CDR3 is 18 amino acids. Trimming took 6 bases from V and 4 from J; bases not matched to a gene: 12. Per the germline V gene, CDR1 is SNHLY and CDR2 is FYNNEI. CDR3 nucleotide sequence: TGTGCCAGCAGCAAAGGGACTAGCGGGAGGGCTGTCATATACGAGCAGTACTTC. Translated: CASSKGTSGRAVIYEQYF. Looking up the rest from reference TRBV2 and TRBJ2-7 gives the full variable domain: EPEVTQTPSHQVTQMGQEVILRCVPISNHLYFYWYRQILGQKVEFLVSFYNNEISEKSEIFDDQFSVERPDGSNFTLKIRSTKLEDSAMYFCASSKGTSGRAVIYEQYFGPGTRLTVT.

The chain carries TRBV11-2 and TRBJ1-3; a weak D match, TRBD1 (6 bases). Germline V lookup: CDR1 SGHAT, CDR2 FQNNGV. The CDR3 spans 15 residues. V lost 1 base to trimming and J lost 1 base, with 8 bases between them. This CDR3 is CASSLATGSGNTIYF. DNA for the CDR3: TGTGCCAGCAGCTTAGCCACAGGGTCTGGAAACACCATATATTTT.

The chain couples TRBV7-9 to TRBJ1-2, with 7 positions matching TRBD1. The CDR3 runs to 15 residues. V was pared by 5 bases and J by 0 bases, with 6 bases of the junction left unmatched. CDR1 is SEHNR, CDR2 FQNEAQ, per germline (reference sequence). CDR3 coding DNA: TGTGCCAGCAGCGGGGGGACAGCTCCTAACTATGGCTACACCTTC. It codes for CASSGGTAPNYGYTF.

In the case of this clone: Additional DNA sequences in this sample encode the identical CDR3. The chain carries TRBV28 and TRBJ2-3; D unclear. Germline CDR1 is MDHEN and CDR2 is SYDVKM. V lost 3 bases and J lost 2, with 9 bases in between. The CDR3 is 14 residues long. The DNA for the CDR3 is TGTGCCAGCAGTTTCCGCCCATTCACAGATACGCAGTATTTT. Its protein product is CASSFRPFTDTQYF.

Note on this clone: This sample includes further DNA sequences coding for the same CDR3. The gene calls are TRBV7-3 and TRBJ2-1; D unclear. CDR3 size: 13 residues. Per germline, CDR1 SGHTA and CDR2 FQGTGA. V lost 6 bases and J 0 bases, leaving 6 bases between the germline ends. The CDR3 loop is CASSQDSYNEQFF. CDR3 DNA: TGTGCCAGCAGTCAAGACTCCTACAATGAGCAGTTCTTC.

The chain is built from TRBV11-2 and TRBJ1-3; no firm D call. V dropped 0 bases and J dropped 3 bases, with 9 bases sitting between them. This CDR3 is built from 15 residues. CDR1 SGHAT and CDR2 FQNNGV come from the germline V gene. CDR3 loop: CASSLDLTFGNTIYF. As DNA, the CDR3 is TGTGCCAGCAGCTTAGATCTGACATTTGGAAACACCATATATTTT.

In DNA, the CDR3 is TGTGCCAGCACCGGCTCCGCCGGGACAGGCGACGATCCCCAGTACTTC. Its protein is CASTGSAGTGDDPQYF. V is TRBV28 and J is TRBJ2-5, with TRBD1 matching over 8 bases. The CDR3 runs to 16 residues. V was clipped by 7 bases and J by 9 bases; unmatched bases: 19. CDR1 MDHEN and CDR2 SYDVKM come from the germline V gene.

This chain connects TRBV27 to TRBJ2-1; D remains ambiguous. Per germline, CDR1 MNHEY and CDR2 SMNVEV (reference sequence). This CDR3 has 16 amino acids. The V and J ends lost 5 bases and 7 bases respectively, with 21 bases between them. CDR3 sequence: CASSDPQTHATNEQFF. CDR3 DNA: TGTGCCAGCAGTGACCCCCAGACCCATGCTACGAATGAGCAGTTCTTC.

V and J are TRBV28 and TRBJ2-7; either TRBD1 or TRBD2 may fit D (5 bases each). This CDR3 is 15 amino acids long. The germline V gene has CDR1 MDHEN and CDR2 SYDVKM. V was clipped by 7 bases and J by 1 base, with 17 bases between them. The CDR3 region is CASTTRGPISYEQYF. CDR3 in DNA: TGTGCCAGCACCACCCGGGGCCCTATTTCCTACGAGCAGTACTTC.

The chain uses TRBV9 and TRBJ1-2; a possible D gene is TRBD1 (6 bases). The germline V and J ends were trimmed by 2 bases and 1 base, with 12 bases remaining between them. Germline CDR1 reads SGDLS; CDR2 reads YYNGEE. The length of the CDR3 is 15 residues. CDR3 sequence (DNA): TGTGCCAGCAGCGTGGAGGGGGGCTATAACTATGGCTACACCTTC. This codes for CASSVEGGYNYGYTF.

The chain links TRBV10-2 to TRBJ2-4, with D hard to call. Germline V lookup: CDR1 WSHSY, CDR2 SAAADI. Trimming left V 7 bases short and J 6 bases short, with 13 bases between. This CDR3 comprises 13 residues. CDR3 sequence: CASNHGQGNIQYF. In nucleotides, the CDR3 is TGCGCCAGCAACCACGGCCAAGGAAACATTCAGTACTTC.

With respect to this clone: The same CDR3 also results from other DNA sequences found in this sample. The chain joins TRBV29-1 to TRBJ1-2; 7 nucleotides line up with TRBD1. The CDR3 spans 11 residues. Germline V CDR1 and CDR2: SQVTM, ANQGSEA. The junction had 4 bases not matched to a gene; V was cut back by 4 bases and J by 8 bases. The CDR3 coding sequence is TGCAGCGTTGTAACAGGGGACGGCTACACCTTC. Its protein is CSVVTGDGYTF.

The CDR3 reads CAIGQALGANVLTF. The DNA of the CDR3 is TGTGCCATCGGACAGGCGTTGGGGGCCAACGTCCTGACTTTC. The V and J genes are TRBV10-3 and TRBJ2-6; TRBD1 agrees at 7 bases. The trim removed 8 bases at V and 4 bases at J, leaving 5 bases unmatched. The CDR3 extends over 14 amino acids. Germline V gene lookup returns CDR1 ENHRY and CDR2 SYGVKD.

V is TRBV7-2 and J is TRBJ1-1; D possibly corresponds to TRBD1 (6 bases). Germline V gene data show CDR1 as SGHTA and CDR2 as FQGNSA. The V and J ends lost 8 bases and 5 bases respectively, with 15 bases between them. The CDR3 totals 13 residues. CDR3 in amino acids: CASRAGARTEAFF. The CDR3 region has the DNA TGTGCCAGCCGCGCAGGGGCGAGGACTGAAGCTTTCTTT.

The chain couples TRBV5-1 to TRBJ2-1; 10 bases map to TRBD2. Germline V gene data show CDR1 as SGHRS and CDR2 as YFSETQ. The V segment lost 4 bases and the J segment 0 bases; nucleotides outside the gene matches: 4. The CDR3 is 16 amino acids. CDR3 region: CASSEASGSSYNEQFF. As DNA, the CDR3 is TGCGCCAGCAGCGAGGCTAGCGGGAGCTCCTACAATGAGCAGTTCTTC.

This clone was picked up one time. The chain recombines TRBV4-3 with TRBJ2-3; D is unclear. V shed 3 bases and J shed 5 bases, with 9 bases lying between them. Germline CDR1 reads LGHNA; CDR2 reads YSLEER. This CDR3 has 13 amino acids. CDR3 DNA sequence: TGCGCCAGCAGCCAGTATGAGAGAGATACGCAGTATTTT. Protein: CASSQYERDTQYF.

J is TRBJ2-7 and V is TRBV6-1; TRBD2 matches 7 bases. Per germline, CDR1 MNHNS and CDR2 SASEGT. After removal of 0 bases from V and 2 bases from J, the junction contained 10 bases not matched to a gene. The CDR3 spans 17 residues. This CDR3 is CASSEALRGGSAYEQYF. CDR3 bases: TGTGCCAGCAGTGAAGCGCTTCGGGGCGGGAGCGCCTACGAGCAGTACTTC.

The CDR3 nucleotides are TGTGCCAGCAGCCCGAGGTGGCGCGCTAGCACAGATACGCAGTATTTT. This encodes CASSPRWRASTDTQYF. The rearrangement joins TRBV7-2 to TRBJ2-3; D gene unclear. The germline gives CDR1 SGHTA, CDR2 FQGNSA. V dropped 5 bases and J dropped 0 bases, with 15 bases sitting between them. The CDR3 sequence is 16 residues long.

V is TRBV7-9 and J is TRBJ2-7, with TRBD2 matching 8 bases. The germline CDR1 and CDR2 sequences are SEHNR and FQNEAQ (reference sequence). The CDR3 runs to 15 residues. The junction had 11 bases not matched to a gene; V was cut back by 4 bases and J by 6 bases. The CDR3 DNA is TGTGCCAGCAGCTCCTACGCGGGGGGCATAGGCGAGCAGTACTTC. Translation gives CASSSYAGGIGEQYF.

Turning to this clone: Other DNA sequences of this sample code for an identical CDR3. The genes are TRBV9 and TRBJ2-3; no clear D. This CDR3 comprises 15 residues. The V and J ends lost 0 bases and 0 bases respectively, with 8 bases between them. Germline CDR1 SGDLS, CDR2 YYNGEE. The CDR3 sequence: CASSVGASSTDTQYF. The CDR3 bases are TGTGCCAGCAGCGTAGGTGCAAGCAGCACAGATACGCAGTATTTT.